Following are 8 T cell receptor beta chains from one sample sequenced in a study of T cells in women clearing cervical HPV infection. Clones were sequenced by immunoSEQ multiplex PCR, and TCRdb holds only the in-frame ones, with some missing. The listing contains some 26,000 clones. The sample comprised blood buffy coat. These receptors came from a woman aged 18 to 75 with a cervical HPV16 infection that either progressed to CIN3+ or cleared (not recorded which).

Comments on this clone: Sequencing ends 3 residues short of the CDR3 end; the germline J gene provides the rest. The chain couples TRBV20-1 to TRBJ2-3, with D possibly TRBD1 on 5 matching bases. V was pared by 3 bases and J by 1 base, with 23 bases between. The CDR3 is 18 amino acids. The germline gives CDR1 DFQATT, CDR2 SNEGSKA (reference sequence). The CDR3 loop reads CSARNRPLWGERTDTQYF. CDR3 bases read: TGCAGTGCTAGGAATCGCCCCTTATGGGGCGAACGCACAGATACG.

With regard to this clone: The read ends 3 residues early relative to the CDR3; the germline J gene fills the gap. The genes are TRBV10-3 and TRBJ2-7; 8 bases are shared with TRBD1. V gave up 2 bases and J gave up 2 bases; unmatched junction bases: 8. CDR3 size: 16 residues. The germline V gene has CDR1 ENHRY and CDR2 SYGVKD. The part of the CDR3 DNA that was read is TGTGCCATCAGTGAGCAGATCGGACAGGGACCCTACGAG. This encodes CAISEQIGQGPYE. The whole CDR3 protein is CAISEQIGQGPYEQYF.

On this clone itself: The read comes to an end 3 residues before the CDR3 does, leaving the germline J gene to fill in the end. The chain couples TRBV5-1 to TRBJ1-5; D ambiguous. Trimming removed 1 base from V and 6 bases from J, with 14 bases in between. Germline CDR1 and CDR2: SGHRS and YFSETQ. The CDR3 has 15 amino acids. The sequenced part of the CDR3 DNA is TGCGCCAGCAGCTTGCTTAAGGGTAAATCTCAGCCC. Its protein product is CASSLLKGKSQP. The full CDR3 reads CASSLLKGKSQPQHF.

For this clone: With the read ending 3 residues before the CDR3 end, the germline J gene is used to fill in that end. The V and J genes are TRBV5-4 and TRBJ2-7, with D maybe TRBD1 (7 bases). This CDR3 is built from 12 residues. V was cut by 3 bases and J by 6 bases, with 10 bases left in between. Germline V lookup: CDR1 SGHNT, CDR2 YYREEE (reference sequence). CDR3 loop: CASSWRDSEQYF. Incomplete CDR3 DNA: TGTGCCAGCAGCTGGAGGGACAGCGAG.

In the case of this clone: The read terminates 3 residues ahead of where the CDR3 ends, so the germline J gene completes it. V is TRBV7-9 and J is TRBJ2-5; a weak D match, TRBD2 (5 bases). In germline, CDR1 is SEHNR, CDR2 FQNEAQ (reference sequence). The length of the CDR3 is 15 residues. V was shortened by 1 base and J by 5 bases, with 14 bases between the two germline ends. The CDR3 is CASSLVEEGGETQYF. The part of the CDR3 DNA that was read is TGTGCCAGCAGCTTAGTAGAAGAGGGTGGGGAGACC.

Regarding this clone: The read comes to an end 3 residues before the CDR3 does, leaving the germline J gene to fill in the end. J is TRBJ2-1 and V is TRBV7-3, with 10 bases lining up with TRBD2. V dropped 5 bases and J dropped 7; count of bases not matched to a gene: 5. The CDR3 is 14 residues long. Looked up from germline, CDR1 is SGHTA and CDR2 is FQGTGA. The CDR3 sequence is CASSPSGGGNEQFF. The DNA read from the CDR3 is TGTGCCAGCAGCCCTAGCGGGGGTGGGAATGAG.

With regard to this clone: The read comes to an end 3 residues before the CDR3 does, leaving the germline J gene to fill in the end. V usage is TRBV2 and J usage is TRBJ1-2; maybe TRBD1 (5 bases). Germline loops: CDR1 SNHLY, CDR2 FYNNEI. Trimming pared 4 bases from V and 5 bases from J, leaving 5 bases between. The CDR3 totals 11 residues. CDR3 sequence reads: CASSGQYGYTF. The sequenced part of the CDR3 DNA is TGTGCCAGCAGTGGACAGTATGGC.

In the case of this clone: Sequencing ends 3 residues short of the CDR3 end; the germline J gene provides the rest. The chain has TRBV7-9 and TRBJ2-1, with 7 bases aligning to TRBD2. The germline CDR1 and CDR2 sequences are SEHNR and FQNEAQ (reference sequence). The CDR3 consists of 15 residues. The J segment lost 3 bases and the V segment lost 4 bases, leaving 6 bases of the junction unmatched. CDR3 loop: CASSSGGTNYNEQFF. CDR3 bases read: TGTGCCAGCAGCTCCGGGGGGACTAACTACAATGAG.